This T cell receptor beta chain appears in the sequencing data of a study of T-cell memory formation after mild COVID-19. CDR3 length: 14 residues. Germline V CDR1 and CDR2: LNHNV, YYDKDF (reference sequence). V dropped 8 bases and J dropped 8; count of bases not matched to a gene: 12. TCRdb redid the calling of the 5' RACE reads with MiXCR, one entry per CDR3 protein. The sample records 200,000 to 250,000 distinct CDR3 sequences, less than 20% being singletons. This sequence was found in a man aged 18-30 years who had mild COVID-19 (a few samples of this study predate the infection). Cell type and time point are not known. The specimen was PBMCs or a T cell subset sorted from them (not recorded which). The gene calls are TRBV15 and TRBJ1-2; 9 nucleotides line up with TRBD1. The CDR3 DNA sequence: TGTGCCACCCAGGGACAGGGCATGTACGAGGGCTACACCTTC. It encodes CATQGQGMYEGYTF.